This section outlines one T cell receptor (beta chain) sequence together with its context. This clonotype was recorded a few times. Its cognate antigen has yet to be identified. The record has no base qualities; no much larger clone is one base away. This entry is derived from a study of human T cells and chemical hapten exposure (dated by TCRdb to the early 2020s). Study-level background: For sensitization, 2% DPC in acetone was applied to a roughly 2 cm by roughly 2 cm area of upper inner arm skin. Throughout the roughly 26-week study period, patients were also given weekly therapeutic DPC doses on the scalp. Patch testing was done on the upper back using Finn chambers containing 0.01% DPC, and results were scored after 6 days according to International Contact Dermatitis Research Group standards. Alopecia areata with under or over 50% scalp involvement, alopecia totalis and alopecia universalis were represented in the patient cohort, which was mostly female. Libraries were pooled for sequencing, and per-sample TCR yields varied mainly because of small differences in library volumes within the pool. This study followed changes in the peripheral blood TCR repertoire in vivo during primary and secondary sensitization of alopecia patients to the hapten diphenylcyclopropenone (DPC). Blood samples were taken from patients before sensitization (week 0) and then at 2, 6 and about 24 weeks after DPC sensitization. Around 30 alopecia patients provided blood for TCR sequencing at one to four time points (pre-sensitization, 2, 6 and 24 weeks).

What this sample's time point label stands for: pre-sensitization, week 0. The sample's treatment or condition, from its label and the paper: therapeutic diphenylcyclopropenone sensitization with weekly scalp DPC. At every patch-test visit, the blood draw took place before the patch test was put on. To be eligible, patients had to be aged 18 to 70, diagnosed with alopecia and judged suitable for DPC therapy, while pregnant patients were excluded. Total RNA was extracted from unfractionated whole blood collected in Tempus Blood RNA tubes. CDR1 is given as SGHTA and CDR2 as FQGNSA, both from the germline V gene. The CDR3, from cysteine to phenylalanine, totals 15 residues. CDR3 DNA only is kept here, 45 bases in frame from base 1. The V and J ends are trimmed by 5 bases and 3 bases, leaving 16 bases between them. The library was obtained by RACE. Sequencing was carried out with a NextSeq 500. During library preparation, unique molecular identifiers were attached to individual cDNA molecules so that TCRs could be counted in a quantitative, reproducible way. From each blood RNA sample, both TCR alpha and TCR beta chains were sequenced. Concerning the study's data processing: Samples had a median of roughly 100,000 TCRs, with a range from roughly 23,224 to 700,000. The Decombinator software suite was used to annotate the V, J and CDR3 of the TCR reads. Every sample was subsampled to the same number of TCRs (28,000) for the PS versus PT1 abundance plots. TCRs were defined as expanded if absent before sensitization and observed at least eight times at the 2-week time point. TCRdb itself trimmed the public reads at Q25 with fastp, ran MiXCR and retained productive beta chains. Each record represents a unique CDR3 protein, reported with the most common genes and DNA among its rows. TCRdb, not the original authors, processed these V and J calls. For this sample there are roughly 38,000 distinct CDR3 sequences; approximately 7.6% appear just once. Clones ranked in the top ten supply 1% to 1.5% of the sample.

General conclusions and limits of the study: After repeated subsampling, the strength of the expansion versus patch-test correlation and the threshold at which it became significant changed. Significantly more large CDR3 similarity clusters were formed by expanded TCRs than by pre-sensitization or healthy control sets, consistent with antigen-driven responses. Patch test score correlated positively with the number of PT1 expanded TCRs, reaching significance at thresholds 8, 16 and 32 but not at 4. Because every patient had alopecia, a presumed autoimmune disease, the patients' immune response might differ from that of healthy individuals. DPC sensitization did not change the number of TCRs with a frequency above 1 in 1000, and there was no evidence of changes in global repertoire structure.

The sequence was collected from a woman in her forties or fifties with alopecia areata. Some clones in this sample may be carry-over from other donors' samples. The V gene is TRBV7-2 and the J gene is TRBJ2-5; the D segment might be TRBD1 or TRBD2, since each matches 6 bases. Source: whole blood, taken in connection with sensitization to the hapten diphenylcyclopropenone (DPC). The CDR3 region has the sequence CASSPSGAGKETQYF. In nucleotides, the sequence is TGTGCCAGCAGCCCGTCGGGGGCCGGGAAAGAGACCCAGTACTTC.